Detailed here is one TCR beta chain. TCRdb fed the 5' RACE reads into MiXCR, producing one record per CDR3 protein. The sample contains 300,000 to 400,000 distinct CDR3 sequences, 4% of which appear only once. In germline, CDR1 is MNHEY, CDR2 SVGAGI. This CDR3 contains 16 residues. V lost 0 bases, J lost 5 bases, and 6 bases stayed unmatched. This sample stems from a study of T cells after yellow fever vaccination. This chain joins TRBV6-5 and TRBJ2-5; 10 bases fit TRBD2. This specimen consisted of PBMCs, obtained 5 days after the yellow fever booster vaccination. The clonotype was recovered from a man aged 18 to 29 who received the YFV17D yellow fever vaccine. CDR3 DNA: TGTGCCAGCAGTTACTCGGGACAAGCGGGGGGGGAGACCCAGTACTTC. The encoded protein is CASSYSGQAGGETQYF.